The 5 T cell receptor beta chains below were found in one sample sequenced in a study of T cells in Graves' hyperthyroidism and ophthalmopathy. Amplification yielded TCR beta CDR3 regions, with RNA transcripts as the source. RT-PCR in the first round (using the HTBI primer set) targeted the TCR CDR3. TCRdb itself ran the multiplex PCR reads through MiXCR, one entry per CDR3 protein. The data show approximately 430,000 distinct CDR3 sequences, 14% to 15% seen once. Sequences were obtained from blood. Receptors were obtained from a man between 18 and 29 years old with Graves' ophthalmopathy.

This clonotype was seen more than once but under ten times. The genes are TRBV9 and TRBJ2-7, with 9 nucleotides matching TRBD1. This CDR3 comprises 16 residues. The J segment lost 3 bases and the V segment lost 0 bases, leaving 7 bases of the junction unmatched. Per germline, CDR1 SGDLS and CDR2 YYNGEE. CDR3 loop: CASSVVPGQGIYEQYF. CDR3 sequence (DNA): TGTGCCAGCAGCGTAGTCCCGGGACAGGGAATCTACGAGCAGTACTTC.

In this sample, this clonotype turned up many times. The gene calls are TRBV4-1 and TRBJ2-7; 9 bases agree with TRBD1. After removal of 3 bases from V and 3 bases from J, the junction contained 12 bases not matched to a gene. In germline, CDR1 is MGHRA, CDR2 YSYEKL. The CDR3 has 17 amino acids. Here the CDR3 DNA reads TGCGCCAGCAGCCACGGAAGTGGACAGGGGCTTGGCTACGAGCAGTACTTC. Encoded protein: CASSHGSGQGLGYEQYF.

This clonotype was recorded at least ten times. The chain is built from TRBV7-9 and TRBJ2-1, with D perhaps given as TRBD1 or TRBD2 (5 bases each). This CDR3 spans 15 amino acids. Germline V gene sequence: CDR1 SEHNR, CDR2 FQNEAQ (reference sequence). V was pared by 2 bases and J by 4 bases, with 12 bases between. In nucleotides, the CDR3 is TGTGCCAGCAGCTTATCGGGACCTCTATACAATGAGCAGTTCTTC. Amino acid sequence: CASSLSGPLYNEQFF. Variable domain in full (rest from reference TRBV7-9 and TRBJ2-1): DTGVSQNPRHKITKRGQNVTFRCDPISEHNRLYWYRQTLGQGPEFLTYFQNEAQLEKSRLLSDRFSAERPKGSFSTLEIQRTEQGDSAMYLCASSLSGPLYNEQFFGPGTRLTVL.

This clonotype was seen repeatedly, ten times or more. The chain combines TRBV6-2 or TRBV6-3 with TRBJ2-7, with TRBD1 identical over 7 bases. Trimming removed 6 bases from V and 2 bases from J; junction bases left unmatched: 4. The length of the CDR3 is 13 residues. CDR1 and CDR2 (germline): MNHEY, SVGEGT. CDR3: CASRSTGPYEQYF. The CDR3 DNA reads TGTGCCAGCAGATCGACAGGGCCCTACGAGCAGTACTTC.

This clonotype was observed at least ten times. The rearrangement links TRBV5-1 to TRBJ2-1, with 8 bases lining up with TRBD2. This CDR3 is built from 16 residues. Germline-derived CDR1 and CDR2 are SGHRS and YFSETQ. J gave up 2 bases and V 0 bases, and 4 bases lay outside the gene matches. The CDR3 nucleotides are TGCGCCAGCAGCTTGGAAGCGCGGGGGGCCTACAATGAGCAGTTCTTC. Translating it yields CASSLEARGAYNEQFF.